The T cell receptor beta chain described here comes from a study of blood T cell repertoires in COVID-19 (dated by TCRdb to 2020 to 2022). Looking at the study overall: Samples from collaborators originated in the United States, Italy and Spain and spanned both the acute and convalescent phases of COVID-19. Where HLA class I and class II types were available, the types were taken from metadata supplied by the sample provider, not from assay-based typing. The dataset comprised deeply sampled blood TCRbeta repertoires from subjects exposed to, actively infected with, or recovered from COVID-19. The repertoires were released in a freely available public database meant as a resource for research on the immune response to SARS-CoV-2. The samples were drawn from two sources: the first 160 participants of the ongoing ImmuneRACE study, and 1,000 to 1,500 subjects contributed by 6 global collaborators. The prospective study material was composed of cDNA or gDNA derived from T cells, B-cell-depleted T cells, or PBMCs. Nearly every sample came with metadata listing a de-identified subject ID, COVID-19 status, age in years and sex.

TCRbeta CDR3 regions were amplified from genomic DNA by means of the immunoSEQ Assay, a bias-controlled multiplex PCR. The source study handled its data this way. Nucleated cell counts per sample were estimated from amplification of reference gene primers within the assay. To quantify the absolute abundance of each unique TCRbeta CDR3 rearrangement, sequence reads were collapsed and filtered. Productive Simpson clonality was computed per sample as the square root of Simpson's diversity index over productive rearrangements. Entries here come from immuneACCESS through TCRdb and include only in-frame sequences with V and J called. Some clones fail to appear in such tables; in the studies checked, an unresolved V gene covers under half of the shortfall, and the cause of the remainder is unknown. V, J and clone size derive from that table, while D and trimming were established from the DNA sequence. This sample has approximately 220,000 clones in its table, and around 84% of those were observed once. The ten biggest clones cover almost 4.5% of the sample.

The collaborating institutions used their own protocols to collect whole blood in K2EDTA tubes. Collaborator samples were shipped for TCRbeta analysis as frozen whole blood, isolated PBMCs, or DNA extracted from either sample type. As for this clone: Which antigen it targets is not known. Within one base of it there is no much larger clone, and no base qualities were kept.

The paper's findings and limits, for the study overall: Clinical and demographic metadata were provided uncurated, with the amount varying by source and participant.

Inclusive of the bounding cysteine and phenylalanine, the CDR3 is 14 residues long. The CDR3 DNA has 42 bases and is translated from base 1. Trimming costs V 10 bases and J 1 base, and their ends lie 13 bases apart. Taken from the germline V gene (reference sequence), the CDR1 and CDR2 loops are LNHDA and SQIVND. The sequence joins TRBV19 to TRBJ1-4; no D gene is confidently identified. What was sequenced was peripheral blood. This receptor was obtained from a man aged 45-60 years with acute or convalescent COVID-19. The CDR3: CATFEGGTNEKLFF. The DNA reads as follows: TGTGCCACTTTCGAGGGCGGAACTAATGAAAAACTGTTTTTT.